Many counts were recorded for the clone carrying this TCR beta chain. This sample is drawn from a study of early T cells in non-severe SARS-CoV-2 infection. Unique molecular identifiers were attached to individual cDNA molecules. TCRdb recomputed calls from the 5' RACE reads with MiXCR, one row per CDR3 protein. The sample shows over 20,000 distinct CDR3 sequences, approximately 5% of them seen only once. CDR3 length: 15 amino acids. Trimming shortened V by 4 bases and J by 4 bases, and 17 bases separated the two germline ends. CDR1 is ENHRY, CDR2 SYGVKD, per germline. This chain connects TRBV10-3 to TRBJ2-7; maybe TRBD2 (5 bases). This TCR derives from an adult who was a healthcare worker with PCR-confirmed SARS-CoV-2 infection or an uninfected control (not recorded which). The sequencing sample was made of whole blood. The CDR3 loop is CAISVNAGVNYEQYF. DNA of the CDR3: TGTGCCATCAGTGTTAACGCCGGGGTAAATTACGAGCAGTACTTC.